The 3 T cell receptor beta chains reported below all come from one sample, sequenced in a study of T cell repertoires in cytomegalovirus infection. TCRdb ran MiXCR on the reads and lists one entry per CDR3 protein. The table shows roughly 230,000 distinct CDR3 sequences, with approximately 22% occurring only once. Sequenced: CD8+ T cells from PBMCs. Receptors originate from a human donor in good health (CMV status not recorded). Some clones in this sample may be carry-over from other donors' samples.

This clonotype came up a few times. The CDR3 here is CASTPQRGQEVETQYF. The CDR3 nucleotides read TGCGCCAGCACCCCCCAGAGGGGACAGGAGGTTGAGACCCAGTACTTC. The chain couples TRBV23-1 to TRBJ2-5; 8 bases match TRBD1. TRBV23-1 has ORF status, its function being uncertain. The CDR3 sequence is 16 residues long. V gave up 7 bases and J gave up 5 bases; unmatched junction bases: 15.

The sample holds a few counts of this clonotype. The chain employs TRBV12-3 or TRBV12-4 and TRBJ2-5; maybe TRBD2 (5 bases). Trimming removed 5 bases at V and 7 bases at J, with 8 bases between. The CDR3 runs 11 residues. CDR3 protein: CASSDGGTQYF. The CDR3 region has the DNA TGTGCCAGCAGTGACGGAGGGACCCAGTACTTC.

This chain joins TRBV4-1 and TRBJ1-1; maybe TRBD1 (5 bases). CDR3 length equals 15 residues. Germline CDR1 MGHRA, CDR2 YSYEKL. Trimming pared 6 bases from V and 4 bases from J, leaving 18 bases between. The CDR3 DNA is TGCGCCAGCAGTGTACCCGGAGAGGGGAGCACTGAAGCTTTCTTT. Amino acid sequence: CASSVPGEGSTEAFF.